The next 22 T cell receptor beta chains were all read from a single sample in a study of T cells in Graves' hyperthyroidism and ophthalmopathy. Researchers amplified the TCR beta CDR3 regions from RNA transcripts. Researchers ran a first-round RT-PCR on the TCR CDR3 using the HTBI primer set. TCRdb reprocessed the multiplex PCR reads via MiXCR and lists one record per CDR3 protein. The sample has roughly 300,000 distinct CDR3 sequences, approximately 15% seen once. The material sequenced was blood. Every receptor here comes from a woman aged 30 to 39 with Graves' hyperthyroidism.

This clonotype has at least ten counts. The chain recombines TRBV29-1 with TRBJ1-1; D is perhaps TRBD1 (6 bases). The CDR3 is made up of 12 amino acids. V lost 7 bases and J lost 0, with 9 bases in between. Germline values: CDR1 SQVTM, CDR2 ANQGSEA. The CDR3 DNA is TGCAGCGGCGGGGGGCTGAACACTGAAGCTTTCTTT. It specifies CSGGGLNTEAFF.

This clonotype was counted ten times or more. The gene calls are TRBV7-8 and TRBJ2-7, with 8 bases identical to TRBD1. Germline assignment: CDR1 SGHVS and CDR2 FQNEAQ. Trimming took 4 bases from V and 2 from J; bases not matched to a gene: 4. The CDR3 contains 14 residues. The CDR3 reads CASSSTDRAYEQYF. The DNA for the CDR3 is TGTGCCAGCAGCTCCACGGACAGGGCCTACGAGCAGTACTTC.

This clonotype was counted at least ten times. J is TRBJ2-7 and V is TRBV28; TRBD1 aligns across 10 bases. The CDR3 is 15 residues long. Per the germline V gene, CDR1 is MDHEN and CDR2 is SYDVKM. V dropped 3 bases and J dropped 6; count of bases not matched to a gene: 8. CDR3 loop: CASSFNDRGRFEQYF. For the CDR3, the DNA is TGTGCCAGCAGTTTCAATGACAGGGGGCGCTTCGAGCAGTACTTC.

Many counts were recorded for this clonotype. The chain employs TRBV7-2 and TRBJ1-6, with 8 bases lining up with TRBD1. Germline V lookup: CDR1 SGHTA, CDR2 FQGNSA. V lost 5 bases and J lost 10; bases outside the gene matches: 10. The CDR3 is made up of 15 amino acids. CDR3 sequence reads: CASSPLSGGKSPLHF. CDR3 nucleotide sequence: TGTGCCAGCAGCCCTCTGTCAGGGGGCAAGTCACCCCTCCACTTT.

This clonotype was counted ten times or more. The J gene is TRBJ2-1, the V gene TRBV7-6; a possible D gene is TRBD2 (5 bases). The V end lost 5 bases, the J end lost 1 base, and 15 bases lay between the germline ends. This CDR3 has 16 residues. CDR1 and CDR2 from the germline V gene are SGHVS and FNYEAQ. The CDR3 DNA reads TGTGCCAGCAGCCTACATAATAGCGCTTCCTACAATGAGCAGTTCTTC. It is translated as CASSLHNSASYNEQFF.

This clonotype was found many times. The chain joins TRBV7-9 to TRBJ2-2, with D possibly matching TRBD1 (7 bases). Germline CDR1 reads SEHNR; CDR2 reads FQNEAQ (reference sequence). Trimming removed 7 bases at V and 3 bases at J, with 15 bases between. The CDR3 is 15 amino acids. Written as DNA, the CDR3 is TGTGCCAGCATCAAGGCGGGACAGTACACCGGGGAGCTGTTTTTT. This translates into CASIKAGQYTGELFF.

This clonotype was seen ten or more times. The chain links TRBV9 to TRBJ1-1, with D perhaps TRBD1 (5 bases). CDR3 length equals 13 residues. V was cut by 2 bases and J by 4 bases, with 9 bases left in between. Germline V gives CDR1 SGDLS, CDR2 YYNGEE. The CDR3 DNA reads TGTGCCAGCAGCGTTTCAGGGCTCACTGAAGCTTTCTTT. Residues: CASSVSGLTEAFF. The entire variable domain, with the rest obtained from reference TRBV9 and TRBJ1-1, is as follows: DSGVTQTPKHLITATGQRVTLRCSPRSGDLSVYWYQQSLDQGLQFLIQYYNGEERAKGNILERFSAQQFPDLHSELNLSSLELGDSALYFCASSVSGLTEAFFGQGTRLTVV.

This clonotype showed up many times. The V gene is TRBV12-3 or TRBV12-4, the J gene TRBJ2-1; 10 bases match TRBD2. V shed 2 bases, J shed 2 bases, and the junction held 12 bases outside the gene matches. The CDR3 sequence is 19 residues long. CDR3 sequence: CASSLSASGRGGTYNEQFF. The CDR3 nucleotides read TGTGCCAGCAGTTTAAGTGCTAGCGGGAGAGGGGGGACCTACAATGAGCAGTTCTTC.

This clonotype was counted many times. The chain is built from TRBV6-1 and TRBJ2-1, with D unclear. This CDR3 is built from 13 residues. V lost 6 bases, J lost 4 bases, and 10 bases lay in between. The V gene's germline CDR1 is MNHNS and CDR2 SASEGT. The CDR3 spells CASRGGGYNEQFF. CDR3 nucleotide sequence: TGTGCCAGCAGAGGTGGCGGTTACAATGAGCAGTTCTTC.

The chain links TRBV4-2 to TRBJ2-3; weak D call: TRBD2 (6 bases). This CDR3 comprises 19 residues. The germline CDR1 and CDR2 sequences are LGHNA and YNFKEQ. V shed 0 bases and J shed 2 bases, with 21 bases lying between them. For the CDR3, the DNA is TGTGCCAGCAGCCAAGATCCGGGGACTGCTTCTAGTTTCACAGATACGCAGTATTTT. Translated, it gives CASSQDPGTASSFTDTQYF.

This clonotype was observed at least ten times. The chain employs TRBV11-1 and TRBJ1-5; 8 nucleotides agree with TRBD1. The CDR3 extends over 14 amino acids. J gave up 6 bases and V 6 bases, and 7 bases lay outside the gene matches. CDR1 is SGHAT, CDR2 FQDESV, per germline (reference sequence). The CDR3 is CASSRQGWTQPQHF. CDR3 nucleotide sequence: TGTGCCAGCAGTCGACAGGGGTGGACTCAGCCCCAGCATTTT. Based on the CDR3 plus reference TRBV11-1 and TRBJ1-5, the full variable domain is EAEVAQSPRYKITEKSQAVAFWCDPISGHATLYWYRQILGQGPELLVQFQDESVVDDSQLPKDRFSAERLKGVDSTLKIQPAELGDSAMYLCASSRQGWTQPQHFGDGTRLSIL.

In its sample, this clonotype was seen a few times. This chain links TRBV19 with TRBJ1-5, with 7 bases lining up with TRBD1. In germline, CDR1 is LNHDA, CDR2 SQIVND (reference sequence). Trimming at V came to 0 bases and at J to 7 bases, leaving 6 bases not matched to a gene. The CDR3 is 15 residues long. CDR3 residues: CASSIDLSGGQPQHF. Here the CDR3 DNA reads TGTGCCAGTAGTATAGATCTGTCAGGGGGGCAGCCCCAGCATTTT.

This clonotype was detected only a few times. This chain links TRBV19 with TRBJ2-1; D ambiguous. The CDR3 spans 11 residues. V shed 9 bases and J shed 7 bases, with 10 bases lying between them. Per germline, CDR1 LNHDA and CDR2 SQIVND (reference sequence). CDR3 DNA sequence: TGTGCCAGCATGTCAGTGAATGAGCAGTTCTTC. Residues: CASMSVNEQFF.

Turning to this clonotype: A read error may account for a junction end that differs from germline. V and J are TRBV6-1 and TRBJ1-1; D is unclear. This CDR3 contains 13 residues. Germline V lookup: CDR1 MNHNS, CDR2 SASEGT. The CDR3 nucleotides read TGTGCCAGCAGGGAAGTAGCCGGGACTGAAGCTTTCTTT. It encodes CASREVAGTEAFF.

This clonotype was observed at least ten times. The gene calls are TRBV11-2 and TRBJ2-1; 10 bases are shared with TRBD2. Unmatched junction bases numbered 14, after V lost 5 bases and J lost 10 bases. The germline CDR1 and CDR2 sequences are SGHAT and FQNNGV. The CDR3 loop spans 16 amino acids. The CDR3: CASSLFGAGGPGEQFF. The CDR3 DNA follows: TGTGCCAGCAGCCTCTTTGGAGCGGGAGGGCCAGGCGAGCAGTTCTTC.

This clonotype was picked up a small number of times. The gene calls are TRBV15 and TRBJ2-7, with a possible D match to TRBD1 (6 bases). CDR3 length: 15 residues. Germline-derived CDR1 and CDR2 are LNHNV and YYDKDF (reference sequence). Between the trimmed V and J ends, which lost 3 bases and 3 bases, there was a span of 15 bases. The CDR3 region has the DNA TGTGCCACCAGCAGCTCAGGGACAACCGACTACGAGCAGTACTTC. It specifies CATSSSGTTDYEQYF.

This clonotype occurred a few times. V is TRBV6-1 and J is TRBJ2-5, with a possible D match to TRBD1 (6 bases). This CDR3 has 13 residues. Trimming took 5 bases from V and 2 from J, leaving 9 bases between them. CDR1 is MNHNS and CDR2 is SASEGT in the germline V gene. CDR3 region: CASSSGEQETQYF. The CDR3 DNA sequence: TGTGCCAGCAGTTCAGGGGAACAAGAGACCCAGTACTTC.

This clonotype was detected many times. The chain carries TRBV28 and TRBJ2-5, with 7 bases lining up with TRBD1. CDR1 and CDR2 from the germline V gene are MDHEN and SYDVKM. V lost 6 bases to trimming and J lost 5 bases; unmatched junction nucleotides: 15. CDR3 size: 16 residues. As DNA, the CDR3 is TGTGCCAGCAGCAAGAATCATCAAAGGGGGCAGGAGACCCAGTACTTC. It specifies CASSKNHQRGQETQYF.

This clonotype was counted a few times. V usage is TRBV20-1 and J usage is TRBJ2-5; 11 bases are shared with TRBD2. The CDR3 runs 17 residues. CDR1 is DFQATT and CDR2 is SNEGSKA in the germline V gene (reference sequence). V dropped 1 base and J dropped 3; count of bases not matched to a gene: 10. For the CDR3, the DNA is TGCAGTGCTAGAGGGGGGGGGGGACTAGCGGCAAAAGAGACCCAGTACTTC. It specifies CSARGGGGLAAKETQYF.

This clonotype was seen at least ten times. This chain links TRBV3-1 with TRBJ2-5; D not resolved. Per the germline V gene, CDR1 is LGHDT and CDR2 is YNNKEL (reference sequence). Trimming took 5 bases from V and 5 from J, leaving 9 bases between them. The CDR3 runs to 12 residues. For the CDR3, the DNA is TGTGCCAGCAGCGACGCCATGGAGACCCAGTACTTC. This gives the protein CASSDAMETQYF.

In this sample, this clonotype turned up a few times. The V call is TRBV5-1, the J call TRBJ2-1; unclear D gene. Trimming took 0 bases from V and 10 from J, leaving 5 bases between them. Germline loops: CDR1 SGHRS, CDR2 YFSETQ. The CDR3 is 11 amino acids. CDR3 in amino acids: CASSLGLEQFF. CDR3 coding DNA: TGCGCCAGCAGCTTGGGGTTAGAGCAGTTCTTC.

There are many counts of this clonotype. The chain has TRBV5-1 and TRBJ2-7; D may match TRBD1 or TRBD2 (6 bases each). The CDR3 contains 12 residues. Looked up from germline, CDR1 is SGHRS and CDR2 is YFSETQ. Trimming stripped 4 bases from V and 7 bases from J, with 12 bases between. CDR3 coding DNA: TGCGCCAGCAGCGGGGGGCTTCGGGAGCAGTACTTC. Protein: CASSGGLREQYF. The full variable domain, completed using reference TRBV5-1 and TRBJ2-7, is KAGVTQTPRYLIKTRGQQVTLSCSPISGHRSVSWYQQTPGQGLQFLFEYFSETQRNKGNFPGRFSGRQFSNSRSEMNVSTLELGDSALYLCASSGGLREQYFGPGTRLTVT.